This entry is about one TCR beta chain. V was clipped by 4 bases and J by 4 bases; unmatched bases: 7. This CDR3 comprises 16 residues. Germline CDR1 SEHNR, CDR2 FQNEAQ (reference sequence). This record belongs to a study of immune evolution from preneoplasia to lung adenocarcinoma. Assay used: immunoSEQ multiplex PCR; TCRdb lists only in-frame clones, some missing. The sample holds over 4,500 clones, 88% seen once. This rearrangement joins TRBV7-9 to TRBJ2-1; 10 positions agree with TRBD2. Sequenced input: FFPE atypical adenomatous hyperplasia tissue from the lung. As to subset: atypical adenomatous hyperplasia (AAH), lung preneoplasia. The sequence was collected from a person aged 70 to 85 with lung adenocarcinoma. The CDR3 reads CASSSVAGGLYNEQFF. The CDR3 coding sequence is TGTGCCAGCAGCTCGGTAGCGGGGGGCCTATACAATGAGCAGTTCTTC.